The present entry profiles one T cell receptor (beta chain) with its context. This clonotype has ten or more counts. This clone's antigen is unknown. Base quality data are lacking; no much larger clone is found one base away. The data were taken from a study of T-cell memory formation after mild COVID-19 (dated by TCRdb to the early 2020s). Notes on the research overall: Most TCR sequence clusters were specific to one of the two donors. Longitudinal TCRalpha and TCRbeta repertoire sequencing tracked T-cell clones expanding and contracting after mild COVID-19 in two donors. Two young, previously healthy adult volunteers made up the cohort, one male and one female. Study-level results and caveats: Some responding clones were detected in pre-infection memory, suggesting pre-existing cross-reactive memory T cells joined the SARS-CoV-2 response. From day 15 to 85, contracting clones showed balanced CD4/CD8 phenotypes, whereas a second wave of clones that expanded from day 15 to 37 leaned towards CD4+. Contracting CD4+ clones were found mainly in CM and EM memory subsets, while CD8+ clones were enriched in EMRA. The second-wave clones that peaked on day 37 were not confirmed to be SARS-CoV-2 specific. The study covered only a couple of mild cases, and larger cohorts including severe cases with pre-infection samples were considered necessary.

PBMCs were isolated by Ficoll-Paque density gradient centrifugation. This sample was sequenced with an Illumina NovaSeq 6000. TCRalpha and TCRbeta cDNA libraries were constructed by 5'RACE with constant-segment primers, with sample barcodes and unique molecular identifiers being introduced. Trizol reagent was used to extract RNA from every sample. The libraries were amplified in two PCR steps, and the second step added a second sample barcode and Illumina TruSeq adapters. Sequencing of the libraries was done on an Illumina NovaSeq, producing 2 x 150 bp paired-end reads. The original methods were these. Demultiplexing of reads and collapsing into UMI-guided consensus sequences were performed with migec v1.2.7. Using mixcr v2.1.11, UMI consensuses were aligned to TRA and TRB V and J templates and then assembled into clonotypes. A clonotype was counted as expanded or contracted only when both edgeR and NoisET called the clonotype significant, with the noise models trained on biological replicates. For edgeR calls, a false discovery rate-adjusted p below 0.01 and a log2 fold-change threshold of 1 were applied. As an exploratory analysis of dynamics, max-normalized trajectories of the 1000 most abundant clonotypes were examined with PCA combined with hierarchical clustering. Each responding clone was given a CD4 or CD8 phenotype based on the CD4+ and CD8+ repertoires, which had been sequenced separately. The public sequencing data were trimmed at Q25 with fastp and processed into clonotypes with MiXCR by TCRdb, which kept only in-frame beta chains. Rows are combined by CDR3 protein, so each entry shows the most common genes and DNA. The V and J calls shown here were made by TCRdb, not taken from the authors' results. Recorded for this sample are over 300,000 distinct CDR3 sequences; 20% to 25% of them occurred a single time. The ten largest clones represent roughly a fifth of the sample.

Relative to germline, V is missing 0 bases and J is missing 4 bases, with 2 bases of the junction outside any gene match. The CDR3 goes from the cysteine to the phenylalanine over 15 residues. Just CDR3 DNA is preserved here, 45 bases in frame from base 1. Looking up the germline V gene yields CDR1 SGHRS and CDR2 YFSETQ. The chain links TRBV5-1 with TRBJ2-2, with 8 middle bases fitting TRBD2. This TCR derives from a man aged 18 to 29 who had mild COVID-19 (a few samples of this study predate the infection). The sample titles of this study are shuffled in the database, so cell type and time point are left out; the donor was told from shared clones. The sample was PBMCs or a T cell subset sorted from them (not recorded which). At the DNA level, the sequence is TGCGCCAGCAGCTTGGAGCTAGCGGGCACCGGGGAGCTGTTTTTT. Translated, it reads CASSLELAGTGELFF.